This section outlines one T cell receptor (beta chain) sequence together with its context. What it recognizes is unknown. The data derive from a study of identical twins. Study-level points and caveats: Modelling underestimated the level of out-of-frame TCR alpha sharing observed in monozygotic twins. Twins' excess sharing was less marked for out-of-frame beta sequences.

TCRdb re-called the 5' RACE reads with MiXCR, one entry per CDR3 protein. The sample includes roughly 1.6 million distinct CDR3 sequences, around 33% of them seen just once. The CDR3 consists of 17 residues. From germline, CDR1 is KGHDR and CDR2 SFDVKD. The ends were cut back, 5 bases at V and 1 base at J, with 18 bases in the middle. Material: cord blood. This sequence joins TRBV24-1 and TRBJ2-3; D gene uncertain. The sequence was collected from a newborn girl in good health. The CDR3 nucleotides are TGTGCCACCAGTGGTTGGGGAAACACGTGGCGCACAGATACGCAGTATTTT. As protein: CATSGWGNTWRTDTQYF.